Each of the 10 T cell receptor beta chains below was sequenced from the same sample in a study of persistence of HIV-infected CD4 T cells. Anti-CD3/anti-CD28 beads served as a nonspecific positive control stimulus. Sorting of responding CD4+ T cells relied on upregulated CD40 ligand together with CD69. These TCRs' antigens remain unknown. The libraries were made with immunoSEQ version 4 in survey mode. Here immunoSEQ multiplex PCR was the method, and the copy in TCRdb shows in-frame clones only, minus some. The sample shows roughly 43,000 clones, around 90% of them seen only once. The specimen comprised CD4+ T cells sorted from PBMCs after approximately 20-hour stimulation, sampled from a patient who received antiretroviral therapy. Every receptor here comes from an adult man with HIV who was CMV-seropositive.

V gene TRBV5-1 combines with J gene TRBJ1-4, with D possibly being TRBD1 (6 bases). The length of the CDR3 is 15 residues. Germline lookup yields CDR1 SGHRS and CDR2 YFSETQ. V was pared by 0 bases and J by 4 bases, with 10 bases between. The CDR3 bases are TGCGCCAGCAGCTTGGGGGCAGGGGTTAATGAAAAACTGTTTTTT. Residues: CASSLGAGVNEKLFF.

The V gene is TRBV5-1, the J gene TRBJ1-1; D is unclear. V was pared by 2 bases and J by 5 bases, with 7 bases between. The germline V gene has CDR1 SGHRS and CDR2 YFSETQ. There are 12 residues in the CDR3. The CDR3: CASSFRDTEAFF. The DNA of the CDR3 is TGCGCCAGCAGCTTTAGGGATACTGAAGCTTTCTTT.

This clone occurred once. V is TRBV6-5 and J is TRBJ1-4; the match to TRBD1 covers 8 bases. Germline values: CDR1 MNHEY, CDR2 SVGAGI. This CDR3 region has 14 residues. The trim removed 7 bases at V and 5 bases at J, leaving 6 bases unmatched. The CDR3 protein is CASTPRTGNEKLFF. The CDR3, as DNA: TGTGCCAGCACCCCACGGACAGGGAATGAAAAACTGTTTTTT.

The chain employs TRBV19 and TRBJ2-5, with TRBD2 matching over 10 bases. The CDR3 covers 17 residues. Germline V gene data show CDR1 as LNHDA and CDR2 as SQIVND (reference sequence). The V and J ends lost 3 bases and 1 base, in that order; junction bases with no gene match: 8. The CDR3 nucleotides are TGTGCCAGTAGTATCGGGGCTAGCGGGGGACCCCAAGAGACCCAGTACTTC. Translating gives CASSIGASGGPQETQYF.

The rearrangement joins TRBV5-1 to TRBJ1-2; D not resolved. CDR1 and CDR2 from the germline V gene are SGHRS and YFSETQ. CDR3 size: 14 residues. Trimming took off 3 bases at V and 8 bases at J, with 17 bases between the two ends. The CDR3 protein is CASSSDDGSRGYTF. The CDR3 bases are TGCGCCAGCAGCTCGGACGACGGCTCACGGGGCTACACCTTC. Full variable domain (remainder filled in from reference TRBV5-1 and TRBJ1-2): KAGVTQTPRYLIKTRGQQVTLSCSPISGHRSVSWYQQTPGQGLQFLFEYFSETQRNKGNFPGRFSGRQFSNSRSEMNVSTLELGDSALYLCASSSDDGSRGYTFGSGTRLTVV.

This chain joins TRBV28 and TRBJ2-1; TRBD2 might be the D (6 bases). The CDR3 has 13 residues. Germline V gene lookup returns CDR1 MDHEN and CDR2 SYDVKM. The V end lost 10 bases, the J end lost 5 bases, and 15 bases lay between the germline ends. In DNA, the CDR3 is TGTGCCATCGAGGGAGGTTCGGACAATGAGCAGTTCTTC. It yields the protein CAIEGGSDNEQFF.

The rearrangement joins TRBV7-8 to TRBJ1-5; possibly TRBD1 for D (5 bases). With 1 base removed from V and 4 bases from J, the gap between germline ends came to 17 bases. Germline CDR1 is SGHVS and CDR2 is FQNEAQ. CDR3 length: 17 amino acids. The CDR3 nucleotides read TGTGCCAGCAGCTTAGGTCTGGCAGGGCCAAAGAATCAGCCCCAGCATTTT. Residues: CASSLGLAGPKNQPQHF. The full variable domain, rest sourced from reference TRBV7-8 and TRBJ1-5, is GAGVSQSPRYKVAKRGQDVALRCDPISGHVSLFWYQQALGQGPEFLTYFQNEAQLDKSGLPSDRFFAERPEGSVSTLKIQRTQQEDSAVYLCASSLGLAGPKNQPQHFGDGTRLSIL.

This chain connects TRBV2 to TRBJ1-5, with D possibly TRBD1 on 5 matching bases. The CDR3 runs 16 residues. The V end was cut by 0 bases, the J end by 7 bases, with 16 bases between. Germline V gives CDR1 SNHLY, CDR2 FYNNEI. The CDR3 is CASSEATGRVRQPQHF. In nucleotides, the CDR3 is TGTGCCAGCAGTGAAGCTACGGGCAGGGTCAGGCAGCCCCAGCATTTT.

The chain carries TRBV9 and TRBJ2-6; no clear D gene. This CDR3 is 15 amino acids long. Trimming stripped 3 bases from V and 4 bases from J, with 11 bases between. Germline V lookup: CDR1 SGDLS, CDR2 YYNGEE. The CDR3 region has the DNA TGTGCCAGCAGCGCCGCGCCGGCCGGGGCCAACGTCCTGACTTTC. Protein: CASSAAPAGANVLTF.

The V gene is TRBV3-1 (or the pseudogene TRBV3-2), the J gene TRBJ1-2, with unresolved D. The CDR3 has 13 amino acids. Germline V gene lookup returns CDR1 LGHDT and CDR2 YNNKEL (reference sequence). V gave up 1 base and J gave up 4 bases, with 7 bases separating them. The CDR3 is CASSQVVSYGYTF. The CDR3 DNA follows: TGTGCCAGCAGCCAAGTGGTTTCCTATGGCTACACCTTC.